The clone carrying this TCR beta chain showed up just a few times. The sample comes from a study of T cells in Graves' hyperthyroidism and ophthalmopathy. Trimming pared 2 bases from V and 4 bases from J, leaving 15 bases between. Germline V CDR1 and CDR2: LNHDA, SQIVND (reference sequence). The CDR3 contains 16 residues. The CDR3 regions of TCR beta were amplified from RNA transcripts. Researchers ran a first-round RT-PCR on the TCR CDR3 using the HTBI primer set. TCRdb re-called the multiplex PCR reads through MiXCR, storing one row per CDR3 protein. Of over 700,000 distinct CDR3 sequences listed, 30% to 40% were seen once; the top ten hold around 32%. Those with hyperthyroidism were 18 to 65 years old, newly diagnosed, and ill for under 2 months. The PBMCs were sourced from fresh peripheral blood (around 10 ml).

The chain combines TRBV19 with TRBJ1-5, with D uncertain. Material for sequencing was blood. This clonotype originated in a woman between 40 and 50 years old with Graves' hyperthyroidism. CDR3 amino acids: CASSISFWQVNQPQHF. Here the CDR3 DNA reads TGTGCCAGTAGTATATCGTTTTGGCAGGTTAATCAGCCCCAGCATTTT. The full variable domain, completed using reference TRBV19 and TRBJ1-5, is DGGITQSPKYLFRKEGQNVTLSCEQNLNHDAMYWYRQDPGQGLRLIYYSQIVNDFQKGDIAEGYSVSREKKESFPLTVTSAQKNPTAFYLCASSISFWQVNQPQHFGDGTRLSIL.